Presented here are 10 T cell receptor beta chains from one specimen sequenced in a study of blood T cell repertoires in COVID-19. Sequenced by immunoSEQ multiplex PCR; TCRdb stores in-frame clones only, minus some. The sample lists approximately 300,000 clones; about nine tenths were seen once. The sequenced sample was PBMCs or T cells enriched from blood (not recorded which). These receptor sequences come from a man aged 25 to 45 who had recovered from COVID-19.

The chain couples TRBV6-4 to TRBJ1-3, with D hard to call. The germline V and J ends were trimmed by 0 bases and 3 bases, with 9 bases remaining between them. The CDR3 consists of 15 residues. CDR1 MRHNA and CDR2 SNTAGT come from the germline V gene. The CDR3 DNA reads TGTGCCAGCAGTGACTCGATTGGCGGTGGAAACACCATATATTTT. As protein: CASSDSIGGGNTIYF.

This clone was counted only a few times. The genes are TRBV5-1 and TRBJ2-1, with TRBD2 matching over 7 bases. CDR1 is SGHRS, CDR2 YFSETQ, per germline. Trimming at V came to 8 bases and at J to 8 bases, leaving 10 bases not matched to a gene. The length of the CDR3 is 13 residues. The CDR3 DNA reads TGCGCCAGTTCTAGCGGAGCTACGGATGAGCAGTTCTTC. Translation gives CASSSGATDEQFF.

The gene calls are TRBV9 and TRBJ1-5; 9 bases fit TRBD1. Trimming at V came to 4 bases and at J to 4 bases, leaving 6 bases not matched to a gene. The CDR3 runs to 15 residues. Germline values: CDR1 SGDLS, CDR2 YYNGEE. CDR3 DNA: TGTGCCAGCAGCCACGGGACAGGGTCAAATCAGCCCCAGCATTTT. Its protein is CASSHGTGSNQPQHF.

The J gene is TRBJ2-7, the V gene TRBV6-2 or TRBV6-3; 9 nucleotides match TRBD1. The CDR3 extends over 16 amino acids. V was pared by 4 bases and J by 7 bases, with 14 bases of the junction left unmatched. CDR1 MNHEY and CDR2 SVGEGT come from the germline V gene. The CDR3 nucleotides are TGTGCCAGCAGTTCCCACGGGACAGGGAACACTTGGGAGCAGTACTTC. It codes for CASSSHGTGNTWEQYF.

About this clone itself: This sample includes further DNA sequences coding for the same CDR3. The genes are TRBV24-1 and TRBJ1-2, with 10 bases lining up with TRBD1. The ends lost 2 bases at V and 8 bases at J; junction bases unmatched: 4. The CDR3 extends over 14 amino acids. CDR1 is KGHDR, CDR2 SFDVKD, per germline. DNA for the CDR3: TGTGCCACCAGTGATTCGACAGGGGGCGGAGGCTACACCTTC. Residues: CATSDSTGGGGYTF.

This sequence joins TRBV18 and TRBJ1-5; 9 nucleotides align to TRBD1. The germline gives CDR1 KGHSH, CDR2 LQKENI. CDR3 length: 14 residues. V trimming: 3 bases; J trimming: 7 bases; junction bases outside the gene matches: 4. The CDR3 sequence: CASSPVGQGQPQHF. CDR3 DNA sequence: TGTGCCAGCTCACCCGTGGGACAGGGACAGCCCCAGCATTTT.

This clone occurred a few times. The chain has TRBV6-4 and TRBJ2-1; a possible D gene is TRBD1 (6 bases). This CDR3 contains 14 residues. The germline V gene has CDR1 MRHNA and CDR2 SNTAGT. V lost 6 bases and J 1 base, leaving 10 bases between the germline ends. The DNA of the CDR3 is TGTGCCAGCAGCTACGACAGGTCCTACAATGAGCAGTTCTTC. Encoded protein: CASSYDRSYNEQFF.

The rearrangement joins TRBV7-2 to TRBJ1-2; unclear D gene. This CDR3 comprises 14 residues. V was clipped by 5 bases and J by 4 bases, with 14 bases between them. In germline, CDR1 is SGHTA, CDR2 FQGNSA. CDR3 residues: CASSPREGLYGYTF. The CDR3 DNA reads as TGTGCCAGCAGCCCACGGGAGGGCCTCTATGGCTACACCTTC.

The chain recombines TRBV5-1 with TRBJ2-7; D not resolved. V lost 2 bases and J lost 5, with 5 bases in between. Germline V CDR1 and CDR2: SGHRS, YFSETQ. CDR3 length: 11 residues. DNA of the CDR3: TGCGCCAGCAGCTTATTCGACGAGCAGTACTTC. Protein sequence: CASSLFDEQYF.

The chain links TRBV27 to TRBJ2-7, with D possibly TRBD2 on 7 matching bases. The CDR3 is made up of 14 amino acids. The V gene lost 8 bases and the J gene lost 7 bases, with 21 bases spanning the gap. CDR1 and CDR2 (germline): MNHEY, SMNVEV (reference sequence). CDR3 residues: CASSPGGTAKEQYF. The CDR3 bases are TGTGCCAGCTCCCCGGGGGGCACAGCGAAAGAGCAGTACTTC.